A single sample is the source of the 20 T cell receptor beta chains below, sequenced in a study of blood T cells in healthy people across ages. Alongside a J-beta primer mix, a sample-barcoded 5' primer served in a second PCR lasting about 7 to 12 cycles. MiXCR, applied by TCRdb to the 5' RACE reads, yields one record per CDR3 protein. The sample comprises approximately 1.5 million distinct CDR3 sequences, around 40% of which are singletons, and about 3.8% rests with the top ten. Sequencing was carried out using blood. The receptors here all came from a woman aged 18 to 35 in good health.

This chain joins TRBV20-1 and TRBJ2-1, with D perhaps matching TRBD2 (6 bases). Germline-derived CDR1 and CDR2 are DFQATT and SNEGSKA (reference sequence). There are 16 residues in the CDR3. Trimming left V 0 bases short and J 4 bases short, with 16 bases between. CDR3 DNA sequence: TGCAGTGCTAGAGATCCCCCGGGAGCTGGTTACAATGAGCAGTTCTTC. Translating it yields CSARDPPGAGYNEQFF.

The rearrangement uses TRBV27 and TRBJ1-2, with 10 bases lining up with TRBD1. CDR1 is MNHEY and CDR2 is SMNVEV in the germline V gene (reference sequence). Trimming removed 4 bases from V and 6 bases from J; junction bases left unmatched: 11. The CDR3 runs 16 residues. CDR3 DNA: TGTGCCAGCAGTTCACAAGGGACAGGGGCAGTGCATGGCTACACCTTC. Its protein product is CASSSQGTGAVHGYTF.

The J gene is TRBJ1-5, the V gene TRBV30; a weak D match, TRBD1 (5 bases). Germline CDR1 and CDR2: GTSNPN and SVGIG (reference sequence). There are 15 residues in the CDR3. V was trimmed by 2 bases and J by 6 bases, leaving 17 bases between them. The CDR3, as DNA: TGTGCCTGGAGTCAGGACATCATGGTGGGTCAGCCCCAGCATTTT. This gives the protein CAWSQDIMVGQPQHF.

The chain employs TRBV4-3 and TRBJ2-7; 7 nucleotides align to TRBD2. CDR1 is LGHNA and CDR2 is YSLEER in the germline V gene. Trimming removed 5 bases from V and 6 bases from J; junction bases left unmatched: 10. This CDR3 comprises 14 residues. The CDR3 DNA reads as TGCGCCAGCAGCTACGGGGGGACGGGGTCCGAGCAGTACTTC. Amino acids: CASSYGGTGSEQYF.

CDR3 in amino acids: CSAWDRGNEKLFF. CDR3 DNA: TGCAGCGCCTGGGACAGGGGGAATGAAAAACTGTTTTTT. This chain uses TRBV29-1 with TRBJ1-4, with TRBD1 matching 11 bases. This CDR3 contains 13 residues. With V trimmed by 7 bases and J by 5 bases, 3 bases remained unmatched. The germline V gene encodes CDR1 SQVTM and CDR2 ANQGSEA. Full variable domain (missing parts from reference TRBV29-1 and TRBJ1-4): SAVISQKPSRDICQRGTSLTIQCQVDSQVTMMFWYRQQPGQSLTLIATANQGSEATYESGFVIDKFPISRPNLTFSTLTVSNMSPEDSSIYLCSAWDRGNEKLFFGSGTQLSVL.

A remark on this clonotype: The junction departs from germline at one end; a sequencing error may be responsible. CDR3 nucleotide sequence: TGCGCCGGCAGCCAAATTGGACTAGCGGGTTACGAGCAGTACTTC. Amino acid sequence: CAGSQIGLAGYEQYF. This rearrangement joins TRBV4-3 to TRBJ2-7; TRBD2 aligns across 11 bases. CDR3 length: 15 residues. Germline CDR1 reads LGHNA; CDR2 reads YSLEER.

The rearrangement uses TRBV20-1 and TRBJ1-4; D is ambiguous. The CDR3 has 15 residues. Trimming cost V 0 bases and J 0 bases, with 8 bases left between them. Germline CDR1 reads DFQATT; CDR2 reads SNEGSKA (reference sequence). CDR3 DNA sequence: TGCAGTGCTAGAGATTGGGAGGCAACTAATGAAAAACTGTTTTTT. It translates to CSARDWEATNEKLFF.

As DNA, the CDR3 is TGTGCCATTATGAGTCGAGGGGTAACTGAAGCTTTCTTT. This gives the protein CAIMSRGVTEAFF. The chain joins TRBV6-5 to TRBJ1-1; D might be TRBD1 (5 bases). The V gene's germline CDR1 is MNHEY and CDR2 SVGAGI. This CDR3 is 13 amino acids long. Trimming took 10 bases from V and 5 from J, leaving 17 bases between them.

V and J are TRBV29-1 and TRBJ2-7; D is perhaps TRBD1 (6 bases). Per germline, CDR1 SQVTM and CDR2 ANQGSEA. V was cut by 2 bases and J by 12 bases, with 17 bases left in between. The CDR3 is 12 residues long. DNA of the CDR3: TGCAGCGTTGAACGGGACACCGGGGCGGCGTACTTC. Its protein is CSVERDTGAAYF.

This clonotype was recorded a few times. For the CDR3, the DNA is TGCAGTGCTACGAAGCCGGGACAGGGGAGGCAGCCCCAGCATTTT. Its translation: CSATKPGQGRQPQHF. The rearrangement uses TRBV20-1 and TRBJ1-5, with 10 bases fitting TRBD1. CDR3 length: 15 residues. The germline V gene has CDR1 DFQATT and CDR2 SNEGSKA (reference sequence). J was trimmed by 7 bases and V by 4 bases; bases with no gene match: 10.

The table lists this clonotype with a few counts. The chain combines TRBV20-1 with TRBJ1-5; TRBD1 matches at 8 bases. The CDR3 spans 15 residues. Germline CDR1 reads DFQATT; CDR2 reads SNEGSKA (reference sequence). Trimming took 2 bases from V and 1 from J; bases not matched to a gene: 4. CDR3 loop: CSARMTGASNQPQHF. CDR3 in DNA: TGCAGTGCTAGAATGACAGGGGCGAGCAATCAGCCCCAGCATTTT.

The rearrangement uses TRBV27 and TRBJ2-1; TRBD1 matches at 9 bases. CDR3 size: 13 residues. Trimming cost V 6 bases and J 10 bases; bases outside gene matches: 7. Per the germline V gene, CDR1 is MNHEY and CDR2 is SMNVEV (reference sequence). CDR3 sequence (DNA): TGTGCCAGCAGACAGGGGGCCCCCTACGAGCAGTTCTTC. Protein product: CASRQGAPYEQFF.

The chain combines TRBV6-4 with TRBJ1-1; D gene ambiguous. CDR1 and CDR2 (germline): MRHNA, SNTAGT. The CDR3 runs 14 residues. Trimming left V 7 bases short and J 0 bases short, with 12 bases between. The DNA for the CDR3 is TGTGCCAGCAAGCTGGACGACATGAACACTGAAGCTTTCTTT. Encoded protein: CASKLDDMNTEAFF.

J is TRBJ2-4 and V is TRBV7-9; D remains unclear. Germline CDR1 reads SEHNR; CDR2 reads FQNEAQ (reference sequence). The V end lost 5 bases, the J end lost 1 base, and 12 bases lay between the germline ends. The CDR3 totals 15 residues. The CDR3 nucleotides read TGTGCCAGCAGCCCGCCCCCCCAGGCCAAAAACATTCAGTACTTC. This encodes CASSPPPQAKNIQYF.

This sequence joins TRBV20-1 and TRBJ2-1; 12 nucleotides agree with TRBD2. V trimming: 3 bases; J trimming: 8 bases; junction bases outside the gene matches: 8. The CDR3 has 15 residues. CDR1 DFQATT and CDR2 SNEGSKA come from the germline V gene (reference sequence). The CDR3 here is CSASLTSGGKDEQFF. CDR3 DNA sequence: TGCAGTGCTAGCCTAACTAGCGGGGGGAAGGATGAGCAGTTCTTC.

This clonotype was seen only a few times. The gene calls are TRBV20-1 and TRBJ1-6; D remains ambiguous. Germline CDR1 and CDR2: DFQATT and SNEGSKA (reference sequence). Trimming pared 0 bases from V and 8 bases from J, leaving 8 bases between. CDR3 length equals 13 residues. The CDR3, as DNA: TGCAGTGCTAGAGATGACCCCTATTCACCCCTCCACTTT. It codes for CSARDDPYSPLHF.

This chain uses TRBV11-2 with TRBJ1-2; tentative D call: TRBD1 (6 bases). The CDR3 is made up of 17 amino acids. Germline CDR1 SGHAT, CDR2 FQNNGV. V dropped 0 bases and J dropped 2 bases, with 16 bases sitting between them. Here the CDR3 reads CASSLDGGLGGNYGYTF. The CDR3, as DNA: TGTGCCAGCAGCTTAGATGGGGGCCTGGGTGGGAACTATGGCTACACCTTC.

The chain's CDR3 is CSVSDGYTF. CDR3 in DNA: TGCAGCGTTTCAGATGGCTACACCTTC. The rearrangement joins TRBV29-1 to TRBJ1-2, with D hard to call. From germline, CDR1 is SQVTM and CDR2 ANQGSEA. The CDR3 runs to 9 residues. Trimming cost V 5 bases and J 6 bases, with 4 bases left between them.

This clonotype was seen only a few times. V is TRBV5-1 and J is TRBJ2-3; D is unresolved. The CDR3 is 15 residues long. V dropped 5 bases and J dropped 6 bases, with 19 bases sitting between them. Germline V gives CDR1 SGHRS, CDR2 YFSETQ. In DNA form, the CDR3 reads TGCGCCAGCAGATCAAACAGTCAACGATCGGATACGCAGTATTTT. Its protein is CASRSNSQRSDTQYF.

The rearrangement uses TRBV14 and TRBJ2-1; TRBD2 agrees at 7 bases. The assigned J gene may be wrong: the sequence end matches TRBJ2-7 better. The CDR3 contains 14 residues. Germline V CDR1 and CDR2: SGHDN, FVKESK. This CDR3 reads CASSQGASGNEQYF. The CDR3 region has the DNA TGTGCCAGCAGCCAAGGGGCTAGCGGCAATGAGCAGTACTTC.